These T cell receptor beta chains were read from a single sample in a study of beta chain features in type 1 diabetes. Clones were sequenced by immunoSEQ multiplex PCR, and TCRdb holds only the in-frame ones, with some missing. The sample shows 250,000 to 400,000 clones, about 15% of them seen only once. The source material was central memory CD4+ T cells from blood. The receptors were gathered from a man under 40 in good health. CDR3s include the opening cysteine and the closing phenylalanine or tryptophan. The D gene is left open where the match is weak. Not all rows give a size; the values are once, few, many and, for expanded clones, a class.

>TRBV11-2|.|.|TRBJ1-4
TGTGCCAGCAGCCCGTACAATGAAAAACTGTTTTTT
CASSPYNEKLFF
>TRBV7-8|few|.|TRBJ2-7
TGTGCCAGCAGCCGGGGGACAGTAGCTTACGAGCAGTACTTC
CASSRGTVAYEQYF
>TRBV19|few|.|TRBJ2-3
TGTGCCAGTAGAGTAGGGGTGGGGACAGATACGCAGTATTTT
CASRVGVGTDTQYF
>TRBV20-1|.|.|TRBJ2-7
TGCAGCGCCGACGTCGACTACGAGCAGTACTTC
CSADVDYEQYF
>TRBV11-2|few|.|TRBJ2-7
TGTGCCAGCAGCTTACAGGGTACCTCCAATTACGAGCAGTACTTC
CASSLQGTSNYEQYF
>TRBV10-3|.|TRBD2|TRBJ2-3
TGTGCCATCAGTGAGTCACTAGCGGCCTCACGAGATACGCAGTATTTT
CAISESLAASRDTQYF
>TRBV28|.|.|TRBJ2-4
TGTGCCAGCAGTTTAAAGGTCCCCGGGACTCAGTACTTC
CASSLKVPGTQYF
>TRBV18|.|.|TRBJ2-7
TGTGCCAGCTCGCAAATCGGGGCCTACGAGCAGTACTTC
CASSQIGAYEQYF
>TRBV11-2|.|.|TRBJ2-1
TGTGCCAGCAGCTTGGACGGGACTCGGGTCAATGAGCAGTTCTTC
CASSLDGTRVNEQFF
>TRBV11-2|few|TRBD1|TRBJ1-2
TGTGCCAGCAGCGCGGACAGGGTTGGCTACACCTTC
CASSADRVGYTF
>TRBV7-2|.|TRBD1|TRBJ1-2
TGTGCCAGCAGCTCACCGAATCAGGGGGATGGCTACACCTTC
CASSSPNQGDGYTF
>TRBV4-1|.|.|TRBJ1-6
TGCGCCAGCAGCCCCCGTGAGGGATTTAATTCACCCCTCCACTTT
CASSPREGFNSPLHF
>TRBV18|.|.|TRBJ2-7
TGTGCCAGCCGAACTCGGGAGTTCTACGAGCAGTACTTC
CASRTREFYEQYF
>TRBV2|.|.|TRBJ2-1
TGTGCCAGCAGTGAGGAAATAGGTACTGAGCAGTTCTTC
CASSEEIGTEQFF
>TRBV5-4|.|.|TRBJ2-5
TGTGCCAGCATGACGGGGGCGTACCAAGAGACCCAGTACTTC
CASMTGAYQETQYF
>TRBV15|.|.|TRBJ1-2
TGTGCCACCAGCAGAGATCAGGCTAACTATGGCTACACCTTC
CATSRDQANYGYTF
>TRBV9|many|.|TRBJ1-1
TGTGCCAGCAGCGTAACTAGGGGACCCCTGAACACTGAAGCTTTCTTT
CASSVTRGPLNTEAFF
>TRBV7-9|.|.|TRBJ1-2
TGTGCCAGCAGCTTAGGTGCCAGTAACTATGGCTACACCTTC
CASSLGASNYGYTF
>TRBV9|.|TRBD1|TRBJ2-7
TGTGCCAGCTCTAGGACAGGGCCCTCCCACGAGCAGTACTTC
CASSRTGPSHEQYF
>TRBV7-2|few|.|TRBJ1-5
TGTGCCAGCAGCTTATTGGGCAGGGGTGGACAGCCCCAGCATTTT
CASSLLGRGGQPQHF
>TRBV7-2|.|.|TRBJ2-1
TGTGCCAGCAGCTTAAATTTTGATGAGCAGTTCTTC
CASSLNFDEQFF
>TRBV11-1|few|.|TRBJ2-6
TGTGCCAGCAGCTACAGGGCTGGGGCCAACGTCCTGACTTTC
CASSYRAGANVLTF
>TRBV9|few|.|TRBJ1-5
TGTGCCAGCAGCCCCAACCCGGGGGATTGGGCTAATCAGCCCCAGCATTTT
CASSPNPGDWANQPQHF
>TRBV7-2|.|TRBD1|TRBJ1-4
TGTGCCAGCAGCTTAGGTCCAGGGGGAGATGAAAAACTGTTTTTT
CASSLGPGGDEKLFF
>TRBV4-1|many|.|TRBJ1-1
TGCGCCAGCAGCCAAGTTGGTGGCCTTGGCACTGAAGCTTTCTTT
CASSQVGGLGTEAFF
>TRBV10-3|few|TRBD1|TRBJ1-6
TGTGCCATCAAGGGACAGGCTAGCTCCTATAATTCACCCCTCCACTTT
CAIKGQASSYNSPLHF
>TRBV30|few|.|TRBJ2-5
TGTGCCTGGAGTTCAAGGGAGACCCAGTACTTC
CAWSSRETQYF
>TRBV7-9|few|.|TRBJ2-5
TGTGCCAGCAGCTTAGGGGGTAACCAAGAGACCCAGTACTTC
CASSLGGNQETQYF
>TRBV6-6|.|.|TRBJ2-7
TGTGCCAGCAGTTCCGGACAGCTCTACGAGCAGTACTTC
CASSSGQLYEQYF
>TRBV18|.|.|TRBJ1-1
TGTGCCAGCTCACCAATGGTGAACACTGAAGCTTTCTTT
CASSPMVNTEAFF
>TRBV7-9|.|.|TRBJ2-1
TGTGCCAGCAGCCCTCAACGGACATCGGGGATGGGCAGGAATGAGCAGTTCTTC
CASSPQRTSGMGRNEQFF
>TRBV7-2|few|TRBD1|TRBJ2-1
TGTGCCTGTTTGCGGACAGGTGGGAATGAGCAGTTCTTC
CACLRTGGNEQFF
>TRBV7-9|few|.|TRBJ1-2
TGTGCCAGCAGCTTAGGGGGAGGTCCCGGTGGCTACACCTTC
CASSLGGGPGGYTF
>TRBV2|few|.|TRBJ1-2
TGTGCCAGCATAGAAGGGAGGGAACAAGATGGCTACACCTTC
CASIEGREQDGYTF